One and the same sample provided the 8 T cell receptor beta chains below, sequenced in a study of blood T cell repertoires in COVID-19. Using immunoSEQ multiplex PCR, the repertoire was profiled, and TCRdb retains in-frame clones only, with some absent. Of some 160,000 clones in the sample, under 90% are singletons; the top ten hold approximately 8%. The specimen was PBMCs or T cells enriched from blood (not recorded which). All receptors come from a woman in her 50s who had recovered from COVID-19.

The rearrangement links TRBV19 to TRBJ2-3, with 7 bases aligning to TRBD2. Germline CDR1 is LNHDA and CDR2 is SQIVND (reference sequence). The CDR3 has 13 residues. Trimming removed 9 bases from V and 2 bases from J; junction bases left unmatched: 5. The CDR3, as DNA: TGTGCCAGCCAGCGGGACTTCACAGATACGCAGTATTTT. Translating gives CASQRDFTDTQYF.

The rearrangement uses TRBV12-3 or TRBV12-4 and TRBJ2-5; 8 nucleotides agree with TRBD2. This CDR3 is 13 amino acids long. The trim removed 4 bases at V and 6 bases at J, leaving 4 bases unmatched. The CDR3 protein is CASSSGGPQTQYF. The CDR3 nucleotides read TGTGCCAGCAGTTCGGGGGGGCCGCAGACCCAGTACTTC.

The V gene is TRBV29-1, the J gene TRBJ2-7, with 10 bases aligning to TRBD2. V lost 4 bases, J lost 2 bases, and 11 bases stayed unmatched. The length of the CDR3 is 16 residues. CDR1 and CDR2 (germline): SQVTM, ANQGSEA. The CDR3 is CSVVWETSGLTYEQYF. The CDR3 region has the DNA TGCAGCGTTGTTTGGGAGACTAGCGGGCTTACCTACGAGCAGTACTTC.

The rearrangement joins TRBV9 to TRBJ1-6, with D perhaps matching TRBD1 (6 bases). Trimming removed 3 bases at V and 16 bases at J, with 20 bases between. Germline V gene lookup returns CDR1 SGDLS and CDR2 YYNGEE. The CDR3 is made up of 14 amino acids. The DNA of the CDR3 is TGTGCCAGCAGCGCTACTGAGAAGGACAGTAGACTCCACTTT. Translated: CASSATEKDSRLHF. The complete variable domain, with remaining parts taken from reference TRBV9 and TRBJ1-6, reads DSGVTQTPKHLITATGQRVTLRCSPRSGDLSVYWYQQSLDQGLQFLIQYYNGEERAKGNILERFSAQQFPDLHSELNLSSLELGDSALYFCASSATEKDSRLHFGNGTRLTVT.

The V gene is TRBV7-2, the J gene TRBJ1-1; TRBD1 might be the D (5 bases). This CDR3 is 14 amino acids long. From germline, CDR1 is SGHTA and CDR2 FQGNSA. V dropped 4 bases and J dropped 2 bases, with 11 bases sitting between them. CDR3 DNA sequence: TGTGCCAGCAGCTCAAGCAGGGATAACACTGAAGCTTTCTTT. Its protein is CASSSSRDNTEAFF.

CDR3 in amino acids: CASSLNGRERGGEQFF. The CDR3 DNA sequence: TGTGCCAGCAGCTTAAATGGACGGGAGCGGGGTGGTGAGCAGTTCTTC. This rearrangement joins TRBV7-3 to TRBJ2-1; 7 positions match TRBD2. The CDR3 contains 16 residues. CDR1 and CDR2 (germline): SGHTA, FQGTGA. With V trimmed by 1 base and J by 9 bases, 12 bases remained unmatched.

The CDR3 here is CASSYSIGGRQPQHF. The CDR3 DNA reads TGTGCCAGCAGTTACTCTATCGGGGGGCGTCAGCCCCAGCATTTT. This sequence joins TRBV6-5 and TRBJ1-5, with D possibly matching TRBD1 (6 bases). V was clipped by 0 bases and J by 6 bases, with 12 bases between them. Germline V lookup: CDR1 MNHEY, CDR2 SVGAGI. This CDR3 is built from 15 residues.

CDR3 protein: CATSDSVQGMGGYTF. DNA of the CDR3: TGTGCCACCAGTGATTCTGTCCAGGGGATGGGTGGCTACACCTTC. The chain carries TRBV24-1 and TRBJ1-2, with D tentatively TRBD1 (6 bases). Trimming took 2 bases from V and 7 from J, leaving 16 bases between them. The CDR3 length is 15 residues. Per the germline V gene, CDR1 is KGHDR and CDR2 is SFDVKD.